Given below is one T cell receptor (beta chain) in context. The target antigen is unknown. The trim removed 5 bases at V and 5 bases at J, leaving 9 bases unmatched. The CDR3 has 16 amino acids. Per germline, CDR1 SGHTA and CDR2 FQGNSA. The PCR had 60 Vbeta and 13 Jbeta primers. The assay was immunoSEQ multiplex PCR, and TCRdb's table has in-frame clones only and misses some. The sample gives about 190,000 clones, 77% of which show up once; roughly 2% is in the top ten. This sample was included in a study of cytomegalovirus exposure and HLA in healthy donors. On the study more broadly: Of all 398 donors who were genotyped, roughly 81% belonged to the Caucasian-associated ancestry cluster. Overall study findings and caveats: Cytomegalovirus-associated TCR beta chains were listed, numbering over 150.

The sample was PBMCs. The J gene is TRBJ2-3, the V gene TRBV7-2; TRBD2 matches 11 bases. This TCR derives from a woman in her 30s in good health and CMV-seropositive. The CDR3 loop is CASSGVIAGGGDTQYF. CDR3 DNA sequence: TGTGCCAGCAGCGGGGTAATAGCGGGAGGGGGAGATACGCAGTATTTT.